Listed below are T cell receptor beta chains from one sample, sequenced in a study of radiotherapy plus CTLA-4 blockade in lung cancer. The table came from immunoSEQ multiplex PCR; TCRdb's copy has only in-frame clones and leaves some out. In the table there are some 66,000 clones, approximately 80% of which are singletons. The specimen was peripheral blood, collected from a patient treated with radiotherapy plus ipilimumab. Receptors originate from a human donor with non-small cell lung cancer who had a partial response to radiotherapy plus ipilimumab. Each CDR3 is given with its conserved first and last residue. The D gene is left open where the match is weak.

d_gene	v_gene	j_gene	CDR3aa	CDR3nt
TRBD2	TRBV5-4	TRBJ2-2	CASSSIAGYDGGELFF	TGTGCCAGCAGCTCAATAGCGGGATACGATGGCGGGGAGCTGTTTTTT
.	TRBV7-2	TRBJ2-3	CASTYPQRGTDTQYF	TGTGCCAGCACCTACCCCCAGCGGGGCACAGATACGCAGTATTTT
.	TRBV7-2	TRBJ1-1	CASSFPGVGNTEAFF	TGTGCCAGCAGCTTCCCAGGGGTGGGGAACACTGAAGCTTTCTTT
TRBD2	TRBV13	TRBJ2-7	CASRSILAGENEQYF	TGTGCCAGCAGGTCTATCCTAGCGGGAGAGAACGAGCAGTACTTC
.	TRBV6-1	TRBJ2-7	CASSERWGVGSNHEQYF	TGTGCCAGCAGTGAAAGGTGGGGGGTGGGGAGTAACCACGAGCAGTACTTC
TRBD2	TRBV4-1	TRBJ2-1	CASSQGPPRGRADEQFF	TGCGCCAGCAGCCAAGGACCCCCCCGCGGGAGGGCAGACGAGCAGTTCTTC
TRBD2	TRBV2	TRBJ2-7	CASSGLAGVSYEQYF	TGTGCCAGCAGTGGACTAGCGGGAGTATCCTACGAGCAGTACTTC
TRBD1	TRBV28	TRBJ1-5	CASSLRGRGGTGLGNQPQHF	TGTGCCAGCAGTTTAAGGGGGAGAGGTGGGACAGGTCTCGGCAATCAGCCCCAGCATTTT
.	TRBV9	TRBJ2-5	CASSALGRGETQYF	TGTGCCAGCAGCGCTTTGGGTAGGGGAGAGACCCAGTACTTC
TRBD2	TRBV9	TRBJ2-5	CASSVGSSGSSETQYF	TGTGCCAGCAGCGTAGGCAGCAGCGGGAGCTCAGAGACCCAGTACTTC
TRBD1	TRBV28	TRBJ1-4	CATSGTGYEKLFF	TGTGCCACCTCCGGGACAGGGTATGAAAAACTGTTTTTT
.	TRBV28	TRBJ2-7	CASTEQGLLEQYF	TGTGCCAGCACAGAACAGGGTCTCCTCGAGCAGTACTTC
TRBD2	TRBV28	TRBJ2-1	CASSSGGSDYNEQFF	TGTGCCAGCAGTTCCGGGGGGAGCGACTACAATGAGCAGTTCTTC